The T cell receptor (beta chain) described here comes from a study of immune characterization of retroperitoneal liposarcoma (dated by TCRdb to the late 2010s). Taking its sample share into account, this clonotype is large (0.1 to 1%). Its cognate antigen has yet to be identified. The record has no base qualities; no much larger clone is one base away. The method was PCR. The listed sequencing device is NextSeq 500. TCRdb reran the public reads through fastp at Q25 and MiXCR, keeping productive beta chains. Under each unique CDR3 protein, matching rows form one entry showing the most common genes and DNA. The sample includes under 2,500 distinct CDR3 sequences, with roughly a quarter observed a single time. The top ten clonotypes cover roughly 9% of the sample. V is trimmed back by 3 bases and J by 10 bases, and the junction contains 7 bases that no gene match accounts for. The germline V gene sets CDR1 to SGHTA and CDR2 to FQGNSA. From its cysteine to its phenylalanine, the CDR3 spans 14 amino acids. Only the CDR3 region is kept as DNA, spanning 42 bases read in frame from base 1.

This sequence originates from a male donor with retroperitoneal liposarcoma. The sequence is built from TRBV7-2 and TRBJ2-1, and TRBD2 matches 9 of the central bases. The specimen was tumor tissue. Here is the DNA: TGTGCCAGCAGCTTTAGCGGGAGCACCTACGAGCAGTTCTTC. Translated, it gives CASSFSGSTYEQFF.